This T cell receptor beta chain was found in a study of blood T cell repertoires in COVID-19. Overall study context: Acute-phase and convalescent COVID-19 samples originated in the United States, Italy and Spain.

Germline V gene data show CDR1 as SGDLS and CDR2 as YYNGEE. V dropped 1 base and J dropped 2; count of bases not matched to a gene: 0. The length of the CDR3 is 14 residues. As processed by the authors: Using reference gene primer amplification, nucleated cell counts were estimated. The assay was immunoSEQ multiplex PCR, and TCRdb's table has in-frame clones only and misses some. D and trimming were read from the DNA, whereas the V and J calls and clone size are those reported in that table. The table has tens of thousands of clones, around 84% seen once; the top ten hold more than 9%. The V and J genes are TRBV9 and TRBJ2-7, with TRBD2 matching 10 bases. Sequencing was done on a sample of peripheral blood. This sequence originates from a human donor in a cohort sampled during active COVID-19. The CDR3: CASSVLAGAYEQYF. DNA of the CDR3: TGTGCCAGCAGCGTACTAGCGGGAGCCTACGAGCAGTACTTC.